This is a list of T cell receptor beta chains from one sample in a study of chemoradiotherapy in HPV16-positive cancers. TCRdb keeps only in-frame clones here, not all; method: immunoSEQ multiplex PCR. The table includes around 15,000 clones, over 70% detected once. This sample was obtained from a patient who underwent chemoradiotherapy. The receptors shown here come from a human donor with HPV-associated anogenital cancer. Each CDR3 is given without its conserved first and last residue.

TRBJ2-7 | TRBV6-1 | ASNLGRTYEQY
TRBJ2-5 | TRBV6-6 | ASSYMGLPQETQY
TRBJ2-1 | TRBV7-8 | ASRGGFNEQF
TRBJ1-6 | TRBV12-5 | ATRGGLYNSPLH
TRBJ2-3 | TRBV4-3 | ASSQEWDSTDTQY
TRBJ2-3 | TRBV5-1 | ASSLGIQRGSTDTQY
TRBJ1-1 | TRBV6-6 | ASSYLRGNTEAF
TRBJ2-2 | TRBV5-4 | ASSFFAGRGNTGELF
TRBJ2-5 | TRBV7-2 | ASSLGFTGYRETQY
TRBJ2-1 | TRBV11-2 | ASSLDRNNEQF